The T cell receptor (beta chain) under discussion was sequenced for a study of vaccination and CD4 T cells after COVID-19. Treatment of the sample: roughly 10-day PBMC culture with coronavirus spike peptide pools or control peptides (ViraFEST assay). With the Oncomine TCR Beta short-read assay, DNA from cultured CD4+ T cells was sequenced. TCRdb reprocessed the PCR reads with MiXCR, giving one entry per CDR3 protein. Of approximately 12,000 distinct CDR3 sequences listed, less than 70% are singletons. The CDR3 consists of 14 residues. Germline CDR1 is SNHLY and CDR2 is FYNNEI. Trimming cost V 6 bases and J 1 base, with 7 bases left between them. Remarks on this clonotype: Its antigen is unknown.

The V gene is TRBV2, the J gene TRBJ2-6; D is perhaps TRBD1 (5 bases). This sequence originates from a human donor who had recovered from COVID-19. This specimen consisted of CD4+ T cells from blood, cultured in vitro, obtained before SARS-CoV-2 vaccination. DNA of the CDR3: TGTGCCAGCAGATCAGGGTCTGGGGCCAACGTCCTGACTTTC. It specifies CASRSGSGANVLTF.